The rows below give T cell receptor beta chains drawn from one sample of a study of OX40 agonist ivuxolimab in advanced cancers. The protocol was immunoSEQ multiplex PCR, while the TCRdb copy is restricted to in-frame clones and leaves out a portion. The sample contains 60,000 or so clones, about 87% of which appear only once. This specimen consisted of CD4+ or CD8+ T cells sorted from blood, obtained in a trial of the OX40 agonist ivuxolimab. These receptors were taken from an adult with an advanced solid tumor such as melanoma, head and neck, liver or kidney cancer. Each CDR3 is given with its conserved first and last residue. A D gene is named only where the DNA matches it firmly. Only part of the rows carry a size: once, few, many, or a class if the clone is expanded.

V gene	J gene	D gene	clone size	CDR3 DNA	CDR3 protein
TRBV30	TRBJ2-2	TRBD2	-	TGTGCCTGGACCCCTACGGGACTAGGGTTCGGGGAGCTGTTTTTT	CAWTPTGLGFGELFF
TRBV6-5	TRBJ2-7	-	-	TGTGCCAGCAGTAGCACCGAGTATAATCAGTACTTC	CASSSTEYNQYF
TRBV28	TRBJ2-3	-	-	TGTGCCAGCAGTTTGCTGGGACCGGGGCCGGTGGATACGCAGTATTTT	CASSLLGPGPVDTQYF
TRBV4-1	TRBJ2-1	TRBD2	-	TGCGCCAGCAGCCAAGGAATTAGCGGGAGCCTCCTTCCCTACAATGAGCAGTTCTTC	CASSQGISGSLLPYNEQFF
TRBV6-5	TRBJ2-2	-	-	TGTGCCAGCAGTTACGGGGGGCGGGGAGGGGCCGGGGAGCTGTTTTTT	CASSYGGRGGAGELFF
TRBV18	TRBJ2-2	-	-	TGTGCCAGCTCACGAAGAACCGGGGAGCTGTTTTTT	CASSRRTGELFF
TRBV10-1	TRBJ2-7	TRBD2	-	TGCGCCAGCAGTGACGGCGGGAGCTCCTACGAGCAGTACTTC	CASSDGGSSYEQYF
TRBV7-2	TRBJ1-6	-	medium-sized	TGTGCCAGCAGCTCCGGGCGGCAGGGTAATTCACCCCTCCACTTT	CASSSGRQGNSPLHF
TRBV6-1	TRBJ2-7	TRBD1	-	TGTGCCAGCAGAAGGACAGGGGATGACGAGCAGTACTTC	CASRRTGDDEQYF
TRBV15	TRBJ2-2	TRBD1	-	TGTGCCACCACCTCTACAGGGGCGAACACCGGGGAGCTGTTTTTT	CATTSTGANTGELFF
TRBV18	TRBJ1-1	-	-	TGTGCCAGCTCCCCAGGGTATAGGAACACTGAAGCTTTCTTT	CASSPGYRNTEAFF
TRBV15	TRBJ2-5	TRBD2	-	TGTGCCACCAGCAGAGATTGGCGGGGGGGCGAGACCCAGTACTTC	CATSRDWRGGETQYF
TRBV4-3	TRBJ2-7	-	-	TGCGCCAGCAGCCAAGAGGCAGGGATAGTGGCTTCAGCCTACGAGCAGTACTTC	CASSQEAGIVASAYEQYF
TRBV5-6	TRBJ1-1	-	-	TGTGCCAGCAGCTTCTCAGGGGTGAACACTGAAGCTTTCTTT	CASSFSGVNTEAFF
TRBV9	TRBJ2-3	-	once	TGTGCCAGCAGCGTAGGTGGGCTTCGCACAGATACGCAGTATTTT	CASSVGGLRTDTQYF
TRBV29-1	TRBJ2-3	TRBD2	-	TGCAGCGTTGGGAGGTTGAGCGGGGTCACAGATACGCAGTATTTT	CSVGRLSGVTDTQYF
TRBV28	TRBJ2-7	TRBD2	-	TGTGCCAGCAGTTCACTGGGAGGGACCTACGAGCAGTACTTC	CASSSLGGTYEQYF